Listed below are T cell receptor beta chains from one sample, sequenced in a study of cytomegalovirus exposure and HLA in healthy donors. This table comes from immunoSEQ multiplex PCR, and its TCRdb copy is limited to in-frame clones, with some not included. The sample comprises 150,000 to 200,000 clones, 79% of which are singletons, and around 0.74% rests with the top ten. The sequencing sample was made of PBMCs. These receptors originate from a woman aged 40 to 49 in good health and CMV-seronegative. The CDR3 runs from the conserved cysteine through the conserved F or W. D genes are given only for firm matches. Only some rows state a clone size, as once, few, many or a class for expanded clones.

V gene: TRBV6-1; D gene: -; clone size: -; J gene: TRBJ1-5; CDR3 protein: CASGTLANQPQHF; CDR3 DNA: TGTGCCAGCGGAACATTAGCAAATCAGCCCCAGCATTTT
V gene: TRBV4-1; D gene: -; clone size: -; J gene: TRBJ1-3; CDR3 protein: CASSQDGLDTIYF; CDR3 DNA: TGCGCCAGCAGCCAAGACGGGTTGGACACCATATATTTT
V gene: TRBV9; D gene: -; clone size: -; J gene: TRBJ2-3; CDR3 protein: CASSVGGPGATDTQYF; CDR3 DNA: TGTGCCAGCAGCGTAGGGGGGCCGGGCGCCACAGATACGCAGTATTTT
V gene: TRBV13; D gene: TRBD1; clone size: once; J gene: TRBJ1-4; CDR3 protein: CASSYRQGGLEKLFF; CDR3 DNA: TGTGCCAGCAGTTACCGACAGGGGGGTCTGGAAAAACTGTTTTTT
V gene: TRBV2; D gene: -; clone size: -; J gene: TRBJ2-1; CDR3 protein: CASRPLRYNEQFF; CDR3 DNA: TGTGCCAGCAGACCACTTAGATACAATGAGCAGTTCTTC
V gene: TRBV7-3; D gene: -; clone size: -; J gene: TRBJ2-6; CDR3 protein: CASSDNRAGANVLTF; CDR3 DNA: TGTGCCAGCAGCGATAACAGGGCTGGGGCCAACGTCCTGACTTTC
V gene: TRBV19; D gene: -; clone size: -; J gene: TRBJ1-1; CDR3 protein: CASIRSSGTEAFF; CDR3 DNA: TGTGCCAGTATAAGGAGTTCGGGCACTGAAGCTTTCTTT
V gene: TRBV7-2; D gene: TRBD2; clone size: -; J gene: TRBJ2-7; CDR3 protein: CASSPGLAGSYEQYF; CDR3 DNA: TGTGCCAGCAGCCCCGGACTAGCGGGCAGCTACGAGCAGTACTTC
V gene: TRBV5-1; D gene: -; clone size: -; J gene: TRBJ2-1; CDR3 protein: CASSLGRAVYEQFF; CDR3 DNA: TGCGCCAGCAGCTTGGGTCGAGCGGTCTATGAGCAGTTCTTC
V gene: TRBV30; D gene: -; clone size: -; J gene: TRBJ1-2; CDR3 protein: CAGGRSHGYTF; CDR3 DNA: TGTGCCGGGGGGAGGAGCCATGGCTACACCTTC
V gene: TRBV28; D gene: TRBD1; clone size: -; J gene: TRBJ2-5; CDR3 protein: CASSPSKTGLKTQYF; CDR3 DNA: TGTGCCAGCAGCCCATCTAAGACAGGGCTGAAGACCCAGTACTTC
V gene: TRBV2; D gene: -; clone size: few; J gene: TRBJ1-1; CDR3 protein: CASALKRQLTEAFF; CDR3 DNA: TGTGCCAGCGCCTTGAAGCGGCAGCTGACTGAAGCTTTCTTT
V gene: TRBV10-1; D gene: -; clone size: -; J gene: TRBJ2-1; CDR3 protein: CASSGFAGLSYNEQFF; CDR3 DNA: TGCGCCAGCAGTGGGTTCGCGGGGCTATCCTACAATGAGCAGTTCTTC
V gene: TRBV5-4; D gene: -; clone size: -; J gene: TRBJ2-5; CDR3 protein: CAGSLAQRQGGPGTQYF; CDR3 DNA: TGTGCCGGCAGCTTGGCCCAGAGGCAGGGGGGCCCTGGGACCCAGTACTTC
V gene: TRBV15; D gene: -; clone size: once; J gene: TRBJ2-5; CDR3 protein: CATSPTYQETQYF; CDR3 DNA: TGTGCCACCAGCCCTACGTACCAAGAGACCCAGTACTTC
V gene: TRBV27; D gene: TRBD1; clone size: -; J gene: TRBJ2-1; CDR3 protein: CASSDRVEQFF; CDR3 DNA: TGTGCCAGCAGTGACAGGGTAGAGCAGTTCTTC
V gene: TRBV27; D gene: TRBD2; clone size: -; J gene: TRBJ2-1; CDR3 protein: CASSLSRLAGVYNEQFF; CDR3 DNA: TGTGCCAGCAGTTTATCCAGACTAGCGGGCGTCTACAATGAGCAGTTCTTC
V gene: TRBV6-1; D gene: TRBD1; clone size: few; J gene: TRBJ1-2; CDR3 protein: CASSAIFTDRNYGYTF; CDR3 DNA: TGTGCCAGCAGTGCAATCTTTACGGACAGGAACTATGGCTACACCTTC
V gene: TRBV18; D gene: -; clone size: once; J gene: TRBJ1-2; CDR3 protein: CASSPRQTRTNYGYTF; CDR3 DNA: TGTGCCAGCTCACCTAGACAGACACGAACCAACTATGGCTACACCTTC
V gene: TRBV4-3; D gene: -; clone size: -; J gene: TRBJ1-2; CDR3 protein: CASSQDPGGSYGYTF; CDR3 DNA: TGCGCCAGCAGCCAAGATCCCGGGGGTAGCTATGGCTACACCTTC
V gene: TRBV30; D gene: -; clone size: -; J gene: TRBJ1-5; CDR3 protein: CAWGGTKSGNQPQHF; CDR3 DNA: TGTGCCTGGGGCGGGACGAAATCAGGCAATCAGCCCCAGCATTTT
V gene: TRBV9; D gene: TRBD2; clone size: once; J gene: TRBJ2-1; CDR3 protein: CASSETSGGASNNEQFF; CDR3 DNA: TGTGCCAGCAGCGAGACTAGCGGGGGGGCGAGTAACAATGAGCAGTTCTTC
V gene: TRBV9; D gene: -; clone size: -; J gene: TRBJ1-2; CDR3 protein: CASSAGHLLYGYTF; CDR3 DNA: TGTGCCAGCAGCGCGGGACACCTTCTTTATGGCTACACCTTC
V gene: TRBV10-2; D gene: TRBD1; clone size: -; J gene: TRBJ2-3; CDR3 protein: CASSDLDRGRGDTQYF; CDR3 DNA: TGCGCCAGCAGTGACCTCGACAGGGGGAGGGGAGATACGCAGTATTTT
V gene: TRBV7-9; D gene: TRBD1; clone size: few; J gene: TRBJ1-1; CDR3 protein: CASSLADRADTEAFF; CDR3 DNA: TGTGCCAGCAGCTTAGCCGACAGGGCGGACACTGAAGCTTTCTTT
V gene: TRBV6-6; D gene: -; clone size: -; J gene: TRBJ1-5; CDR3 protein: CASRGGAVGQPQHF; CDR3 DNA: TGTGCCAGCAGGGGGGGGGCTGTAGGTCAGCCCCAGCATTTT
V gene: TRBV19; D gene: TRBD1; clone size: -; J gene: TRBJ2-2; CDR3 protein: CASATGPGELFF; CDR3 DNA: TGTGCCAGTGCGACAGGGCCCGGGGAGCTGTTTTTT
V gene: TRBV19; D gene: -; clone size: -; J gene: TRBJ2-3; CDR3 protein: CASSISVASSTDTQYF; CDR3 DNA: TGTGCCAGTAGTATATCTGTAGCCTCAAGCACAGATACGCAGTATTTT
V gene: TRBV5-1; D gene: TRBD2; clone size: -; J gene: TRBJ2-3; CDR3 protein: CASSPSTGSLAGGGTQYF; CDR3 DNA: TGCGCCAGCAGCCCTTCTACAGGGTCGCTAGCGGGAGGAGGTACGCAGTATTTT
V gene: TRBV27; D gene: TRBD1; clone size: -; J gene: TRBJ2-7; CDR3 protein: CASSRRRDRSLIEQYF; CDR3 DNA: TGTGCCAGCAGTCGACGCCGGGACAGGTCTTTGATCGAGCAGTACTTC
V gene: TRBV12-2; D gene: -; clone size: -; J gene: TRBJ2-2; CDR3 protein: CASRLAADYPNTGELFF; CDR3 DNA: TGTGCAAGTCGCTTAGCGGCGGACTACCCGAACACCGGGGAGCTGTTTTTT
V gene: TRBV25-1; D gene: TRBD1; clone size: -; J gene: TRBJ1-6; CDR3 protein: CASSVRDRGGSPLHF; CDR3 DNA: TGTGCCAGCAGTGTTCGGGACAGGGGCGGATCACCCCTCCACTTT
V gene: TRBV6-5; D gene: TRBD1; clone size: -; J gene: TRBJ2-7; CDR3 protein: CASSPDRGYYEQYF; CDR3 DNA: TGTGCCAGCAGCCCGGACAGGGGTTACTACGAGCAGTACTTC
V gene: TRBV27; D gene: -; clone size: -; J gene: TRBJ2-1; CDR3 protein: CASSLSWPSGAGAGNEQFF; CDR3 DNA: TGTGCCAGCAGTTTATCCTGGCCTTCTGGGGCGGGGGCGGGCAATGAGCAGTTCTTC
V gene: TRBV28; D gene: -; clone size: -; J gene: TRBJ1-2; CDR3 protein: CASRTTFYGYTF; CDR3 DNA: TGTGCCAGCAGAACTACTTTCTATGGCTACACCTTC
V gene: TRBV19; D gene: -; clone size: -; J gene: TRBJ1-2; CDR3 protein: CACLGGDLGGYTF; CDR3 DNA: TGTGCCTGCCTTGGAGGGGACCTCGGTGGCTACACCTTC
V gene: TRBV13; D gene: TRBD1; clone size: -; J gene: TRBJ1-5; CDR3 protein: CASSLGRDRDYNQPQHF; CDR3 DNA: TGTGCCAGCAGCTTAGGCAGGGACAGGGACTACAATCAGCCCCAGCATTTT
V gene: TRBV6-6; D gene: TRBD2; clone size: -; J gene: TRBJ2-7; CDR3 protein: CASSSGGGGAYEQYF; CDR3 DNA: TGTGCCAGCAGTTCGGGGGGCGGGGGGGCCTACGAGCAGTACTTC
V gene: TRBV7-9; D gene: -; clone size: few; J gene: TRBJ2-1; CDR3 protein: CASSLGGGGWDEQFF; CDR3 DNA: TGTGCCAGCAGCTTAGGGGGCGGAGGGTGGGATGAGCAGTTCTTC
V gene: TRBV4-2; D gene: -; clone size: once; J gene: TRBJ1-1; CDR3 protein: CASRRGGTEAFF; CDR3 DNA: TGTGCCAGCAGGCGGGGGGGCACTGAAGCTTTCTTT
V gene: TRBV13; D gene: -; clone size: -; J gene: TRBJ1-1; CDR3 protein: CASSFSEASTEAFF; CDR3 DNA: TGTGCCAGCAGCTTCTCAGAAGCGTCGACTGAAGCTTTCTTT
V gene: TRBV9; D gene: TRBD2; clone size: -; J gene: TRBJ2-5; CDR3 protein: CASSVGLVGETQYF; CDR3 DNA: TGTGCCAGCAGCGTCGGACTAGTGGGCGAGACCCAGTACTTC
V gene: TRBV5-6; D gene: -; clone size: -; J gene: TRBJ1-1; CDR3 protein: CASSPGNTEAFF; CDR3 DNA: TGTGCCAGCAGCCCAGGGAACACTGAAGCTTTCTTT
V gene: TRBV6-1; D gene: -; clone size: -; J gene: TRBJ2-5; CDR3 protein: CASSADPFREQYF; CDR3 DNA: TGTGCCAGCAGTGCCGATCCGTTTCGAGAGCAGTACTTC
V gene: TRBV7-2; D gene: TRBD2; clone size: -; J gene: TRBJ2-2; CDR3 protein: CASTKTAGGNTGELFF; CDR3 DNA: TGTGCCAGCACCAAGACGGCGGGAGGGAACACCGGGGAGCTGTTTTTT
V gene: TRBV4-1; D gene: -; clone size: -; J gene: TRBJ1-5; CDR3 protein: CASSQDNLGGYQPQHF; CDR3 DNA: TGCGCCAGCAGCCAAGATAACTTGGGAGGATATCAGCCCCAGCATTTC
V gene: TRBV19; D gene: TRBD1; clone size: -; J gene: TRBJ2-7; CDR3 protein: CASSRQGRPYEQYF; CDR3 DNA: TGTGCCAGTAGTCGACAGGGTCGGCCCTACGAGCAGTACTTC
V gene: TRBV5-1; D gene: -; clone size: few; J gene: TRBJ1-2; CDR3 protein: CASSLDLQGGYTF; CDR3 DNA: TGCGCCAGCAGCTTAGATCTACAGGGTGGCTACACCTTC
V gene: TRBV6-5; D gene: -; clone size: -; J gene: TRBJ2-1; CDR3 protein: CASSYVGSSYNEQFF; CDR3 DNA: TGTGCCAGCAGTTACGTGGGGAGTTCCTACAATGAGCAGTTCTTC
V gene: TRBV19; D gene: TRBD2; clone size: once; J gene: TRBJ2-1; CDR3 protein: CASSNLLRGGQMEQFF; CDR3 DNA: TGTGCCAGTAGTAACCTACTGCGGGGGGGACAAATGGAGCAGTTCTTC